These 2 T cell receptor beta chains were sequenced from one sample in a study of T-cell reconstitution after alpha-beta-depleted transplantation in children (dated by TCRdb to 2016 to 2017). Libraries were made using PCR. The sequencer listed for this sample is Illumina HiSeq 2500. Molecular barcoding was employed in the preparation of TCR libraries, with unique molecular identifiers being used to normalize TCRbeta repertoire quantification. In TCRdb, the public reads were trimmed at Q25 with fastp and aligned with MiXCR, with productive beta chains retained. One record per CDR3 amino acid sequence lists the most common genes and DNA. The sample profile shows some 300,000 distinct CDR3 sequences; around 10% of them were found once. About 8% of the sample rests with the top ten. Taken with the paper, the label for treatment or condition translates to: allogeneic hematopoietic cell transplantation with graft depleted of TCRalphabeta T cells and CD19 B cells.

Sequenced material: PBMCs, taken before TCRalphabeta/CD19-depleted stem cell transplant. The receptors were gathered from a boy in the first two years of life with acute myeloid leukemia, due to receive a stem cell transplant.

This clonotype was counted many times. The V and J genes are TRBV11-3 and TRBJ2-5; maybe TRBD1 (7 bases). The CDR3 is 15 amino acids. The germline V gene encodes CDR1 SGHNT and CDR2 YENEEA. V was cut by 5 bases and J by 5 bases, with 18 bases left in between. The CDR3 loop is CASSPGGLGGETQYF. The CDR3 DNA sequence: TGTGCCAGCAGCCCAGGGGGGTTAGGTGGGGAGACCCAGTACTTC.

This clonotype was seen a handful of times. The chain employs TRBV15 and TRBJ2-2; no reliable D call. Trimming took off 3 bases at V and 2 bases at J, with 7 bases between the two ends. Germline V gives CDR1 LNHNV, CDR2 YYDKDF (reference sequence). The CDR3 length is 14 residues. The CDR3 DNA is TGTGCCACCAGCAGGTCAGAAAACACCGGGGAGCTGTTTTTT. Translated, it gives CATSRSENTGELFF.